This T cell receptor beta chain was sequenced for a study of blood T cell repertoires in COVID-19 (dated by TCRdb to the early 2020s). Turning to the overall study: Samples from collaborators originated in the United States, Italy and Spain and spanned both the acute and convalescent phases of COVID-19. The prospective study material was composed of cDNA or gDNA derived from T cells, B-cell-depleted T cells, or PBMCs. The dataset comprised deeply sampled blood TCRbeta repertoires from subjects exposed to, actively infected with, or recovered from COVID-19. The repertoires were made available in a free public database intended to serve as a resource for research on the immune response to SARS-CoV-2. The samples were drawn from two sources: the first 160 participants of the ongoing ImmuneRACE study, and fewer than 1,500 subjects contributed by 6 global collaborators. The sample metadata nearly always contained a de-identified subject ID, COVID-19 status, age in years and sex. Where HLA class I and class II types were available, the types were taken from metadata supplied by the sample provider, not from assay-based typing. Overall results and qualifications from the work: How much clinical and demographic metadata was included differed by source and by participant, and the metadata was provided uncurated.

TCRbeta CDR3 regions were amplified from genomic DNA using the immunoSEQ Assay, a bias-controlled multiplex PCR. In the original analysis: Within the assay, amplification of reference gene primers was used to estimate how many nucleated cells each sample contained. Sequence reads were collapsed and filtered to measure the absolute abundance of every unique TCRbeta CDR3 rearrangement. Productive Simpson clonality was computed per sample as the square root of Simpson's diversity index over productive rearrangements. This immuneACCESS table, as held by TCRdb, lists in-frame sequences with V and J called but not all clones. Of the missing ones, under half trace to an unresolved V gene in checked studies; the others have no known cause. The DNA gave D and trimming, while V, J and clone size come from that table. This sample gives about 160,000 clones in total; approximately 77% of them show up just once. Around 18% of the sample lies in the top ten.

In the prospective study, participants were about 18 to 89 years old, resided in about two dozen geographic areas of the United States, and were enrolled through a virtual design. In the prospective study, participants were assigned to cohorts based on the clinical history participants reported in a screening survey and a study questionnaire. For ImmuneRACE Cohort 3, a participant was defined as recovered based on two consecutive negative NP/OP PCR tests, clearance by a healthcare professional, or resolution of symptoms. In the prospective study, mobile phlebotomists collected whole blood, serum and a nasopharyngeal or oropharyngeal swab from each participant. Participants in the prospective study had the option to provide additional blood draws and questionnaires over a roughly 2-month period. Blood samples from the prospective study were shipped frozen or at room temperature prior to DNA extraction.

The germline V gene provides CDR1 SGHDT and CDR2 YYEEEE. From cysteine to phenylalanine, the CDR3 is 17 amino acids long. Left in the record is the CDR3 DNA by itself, 51 bases read in frame from the first base. V ends up 0 bases short and J 4 bases short, with an unmatched junction base count of 5. About this clone itself: Its specific antigen is unknown. Base qualities are not at hand, and no much larger clone is one base apart.

Sequencing input: PBMCs or T cells enriched from blood (not recorded which). The TCR was taken from a man between 60 and 75 years old who had recovered from COVID-19. This chain is built from TRBV5-6 and TRBJ2-3; 13 bases in the middle match TRBD2. The nucleotide sequence is given as TGTGCCAGCAGCTTGGCAACTAGCGGGAGGGCCCCAGATACGCAGTATTTT. Its protein reads: CASSLATSGRAPDTQYF.